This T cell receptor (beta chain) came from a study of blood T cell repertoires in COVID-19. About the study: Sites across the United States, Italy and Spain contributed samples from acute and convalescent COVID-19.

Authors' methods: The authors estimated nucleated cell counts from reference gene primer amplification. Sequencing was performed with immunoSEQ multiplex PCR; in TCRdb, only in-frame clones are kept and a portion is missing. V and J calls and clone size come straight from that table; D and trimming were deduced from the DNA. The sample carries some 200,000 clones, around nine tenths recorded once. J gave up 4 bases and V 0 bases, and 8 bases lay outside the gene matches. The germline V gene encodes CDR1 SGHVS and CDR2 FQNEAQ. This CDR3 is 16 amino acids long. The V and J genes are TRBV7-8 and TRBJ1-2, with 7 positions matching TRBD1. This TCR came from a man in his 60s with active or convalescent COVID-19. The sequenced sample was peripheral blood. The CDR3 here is CASSLATTGSRYGYTF. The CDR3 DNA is TGTGCCAGCAGCTTAGCGACGACAGGGAGTCGCTATGGCTACACCTTC. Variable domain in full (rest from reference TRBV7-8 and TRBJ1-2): GAGVSQSPRYKVAKRGQDVALRCDPISGHVSLFWYQQALGQGPEFLTYFQNEAQLDKSGLPSDRFFAERPEGSVSTLKIQRTQQEDSAVYLCASSLATTGSRYGYTFGSGTRLTVV.